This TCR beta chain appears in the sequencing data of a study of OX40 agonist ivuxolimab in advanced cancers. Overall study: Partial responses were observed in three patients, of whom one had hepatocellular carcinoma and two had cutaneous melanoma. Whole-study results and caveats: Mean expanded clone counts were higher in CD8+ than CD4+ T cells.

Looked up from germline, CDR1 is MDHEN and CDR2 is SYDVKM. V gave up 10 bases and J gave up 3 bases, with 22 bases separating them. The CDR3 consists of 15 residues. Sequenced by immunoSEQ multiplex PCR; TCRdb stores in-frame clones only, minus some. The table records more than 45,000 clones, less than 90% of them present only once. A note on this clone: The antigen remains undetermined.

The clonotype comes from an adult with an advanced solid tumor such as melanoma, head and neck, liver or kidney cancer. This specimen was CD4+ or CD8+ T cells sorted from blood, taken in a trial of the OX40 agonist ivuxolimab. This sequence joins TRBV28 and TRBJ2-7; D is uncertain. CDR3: CATSSSAGVYYEQYF. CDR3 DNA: TGTGCCACCTCTTCATCCGCTGGAGTATACTACGAGCAGTACTTC.